Below are 4 T cell receptor beta chains sequenced from a single sample in a study of blood T cell repertoires in COVID-19. This table comes from immunoSEQ multiplex PCR, and its TCRdb copy is limited to in-frame clones, with some not included. The sample consists of about 350,000 clones, around 90% of them appearing once. The sample comprised peripheral blood. These receptors originate from a woman in her fifties or sixties with COVID-19, enrolled during active disease.

This chain connects TRBV19 to TRBJ2-1; 10 nucleotides align to TRBD1. The germline V gene encodes CDR1 LNHDA and CDR2 SQIVND (reference sequence). The V gene end was trimmed by 7 bases and the J gene end by 3 bases; junction bases not matched to a gene: 9. The CDR3 is 16 residues long. The CDR3 reads CASTRWGTGDYNEQFF. The DNA of the CDR3 is TGTGCCAGTACACGTTGGGGGACAGGGGACTACAATGAGCAGTTCTTC.

The V call is TRBV28, the J call TRBJ2-1, with TRBD2 matching over 7 bases. V lost 3 bases, J lost 4 bases, and 6 bases stayed unmatched. The germline CDR1 and CDR2 sequences are MDHEN and SYDVKM. The CDR3 consists of 15 residues. In DNA form, the CDR3 reads TGTGCCAGCAGTTTCGTGGGGGGGGTTTACAATGAGCAGTTCTTC. As protein: CASSFVGGVYNEQFF.

The chain has TRBV3-1 (or the pseudogene TRBV3-2) and TRBJ1-2, with 9 bases lining up with TRBD1. CDR1 LGHDT and CDR2 YNNKEL come from the germline V gene (reference sequence). With 4 bases clipped from V and 8 bases from J, the junction kept 11 bases outside the gene matches. The CDR3 loop spans 15 amino acids. In DNA form, the CDR3 reads TGTGCCAGCAGCCTTCCGGGACAGGGAGATAGGGGCTACACCTTC. It specifies CASSLPGQGDRGYTF.

This clone has just a few counts. The chain recombines TRBV3-1 (or the pseudogene TRBV3-2) with TRBJ1-5; D ambiguous. Germline V lookup: CDR1 LGHDT, CDR2 YNNKEL (reference sequence). Trimming removed 0 bases from V and 0 bases from J, with 9 bases in between. This CDR3 has 16 residues. CDR3 bases: TGTGCCAGCAGCCAAGAGGTAGCAGATAGCAATCAGCCCCAGCATTTT. It yields the protein CASSQEVADSNQPQHF.